Sequencing of this TCR beta chain was carried out in a study of OX40 agonist ivuxolimab in advanced cancers. Study-level background: Dose-escalation cases comprised hepatocellular carcinoma, melanoma, renal cell or head and neck cancer.

V was clipped by 7 bases and J by 8 bases; unmatched bases: 5. CDR3 length: 14 amino acids. CDR1 is PRHDT and CDR2 is FYEKMQ in the germline V gene (reference sequence). The method was immunoSEQ multiplex PCR; TCRdb's version includes in-frame clones alone and lacks a portion of them. The sample lists 65,000 to 100,000 clones, about 85% occurring once. Sequenced here: CD4+ or CD8+ T cells sorted from blood, sampled in a trial of the OX40 agonist ivuxolimab. V gene TRBV13 combines with J gene TRBJ2-2; TRBD2 matches 12 bases. This sequence originates from an adult with an advanced solid tumor such as melanoma, head and neck, liver or kidney cancer. The CDR3 reads CASKLAGGDGELFF. The CDR3 DNA is TGTGCCAGCAAACTAGCGGGAGGAGATGGGGAGCTGTTTTTT.